Following are 6 T cell receptor beta chains from one sample sequenced in a study of CD8+CD57+ T cells in acquired aplastic anemia. Using genomic DNA as the template, TCR beta VDJ and CDR3 profiling was carried out. TCRdb fed the reads into MiXCR, producing one record per CDR3 protein. The repertoire consists of hundreds of thousands of distinct CDR3 sequences, with 56% occurring once and the leading ten covering around 1.3%. Only patients with CD8+CD57+ cell expansion on flow cytometry were chosen for sequencing. The specimen sequenced was sorted CD4+, CD8+, or CD8+CD57+ T cells (not recorded which) from PBMCs. The receptor source for this set is a human donor with aplastic anemia.

The rearrangement uses TRBV29-1 and TRBJ1-1; 7 bases agree with TRBD1. The CDR3 sequence is 15 residues long. Looked up from germline, CDR1 is SQVTM and CDR2 is ANQGSEA. J lost 4 bases, V lost 5 bases, and 13 bases had no gene match. The CDR3, as DNA: TGCAGCGTTCCGACTGGACAGGAAACAGGCACTGAAGCTTTCTTT. This encodes CSVPTGQETGTEAFF.

The rearrangement joins TRBV20-1 to TRBJ2-7; TRBD2 might be the D (5 bases). Trimming shortened V by 0 bases and J by 0 bases, and 12 bases separated the two germline ends. Germline V gives CDR1 DFQATT, CDR2 SNEGSKA (reference sequence). This CDR3 contains 15 residues. For the CDR3, the DNA is TGCAGTGCTAGAGATCCGAGACGGGACTCCTACGAGCAGTACTTC. The encoded protein is CSARDPRRDSYEQYF.

J is TRBJ1-1 and V is TRBV6-1; tentative D call: TRBD1 (5 bases). Deletions cut 6 bases from V and 11 bases from J, with 22 bases between. Germline V gives CDR1 MNHNS, CDR2 SASEGT. This CDR3 comprises 14 residues. In nucleotides, the CDR3 is TGTGCCAGCAGCAAGGACATGAGGAAAGAGGAGGCTTTCTTT. It is translated as CASSKDMRKEEAFF.

CDR3 in DNA: TGTGCCAGCAGCTTAGGACAGGGGCCCAGCTCCTACGAGCAGTACTTC. Its translation: CASSLGQGPSSYEQYF. V usage is TRBV7-6 and J usage is TRBJ2-7; 8 bases are a match to TRBD1. Trimming removed 1 base from V and 0 bases from J; junction bases left unmatched: 5. Germline assignment: CDR1 SGHVS and CDR2 FNYEAQ. CDR3 size: 16 residues.

The V gene is TRBV7-9, the J gene TRBJ2-5, with D perhaps TRBD2 (7 bases). CDR1 is SEHNR and CDR2 is FQNEAQ in the germline V gene (reference sequence). Trimming removed 8 bases at V and 0 bases at J, with 13 bases between. The CDR3 length is 14 residues. CDR3 DNA sequence: TGTGCCAGCCTTGAGGGGGGGTACCAAGAGACCCAGTACTTC. Its protein is CASLEGGYQETQYF.

The V gene is TRBV6-5, the J gene TRBJ2-3; possible D gene TRBD1, 6 bases. The V gene lost 7 bases and the J gene lost 5 bases, with 10 bases spanning the gap. Germline CDR1 MNHEY, CDR2 SVGAGI. The CDR3 loop spans 12 amino acids. The CDR3 DNA is TGTGCCAGCACCGAGACAGGAGATACGCAGTATTTT. Amino acids: CASTETGDTQYF.